This T cell receptor (beta chain) was identified during a study of blood T cell repertoires in COVID-19. In the study overall: The cDNA or gDNA used as material had been derived from T cells, B-cell-depleted T cells, or PBMCs.

This CDR3 has 14 amino acids. Per germline, CDR1 SEHNR and CDR2 FQNEAQ (reference sequence). V shed 3 bases and J shed 5 bases, with 13 bases lying between them. Individuals drawn from around 24 US areas were roughly 18 to 95 years old. Source study methods: Amplification from reference gene primers served as the basis for estimated nucleated cell counts. Profiled with immunoSEQ multiplex PCR; TCRdb holds only in-frame clones, not every one. The V and J calls and clone size were taken over from that table, and D and trimming were inferred from the DNA. The data show hundreds of thousands of clones, around 86% seen once.

This chain links TRBV7-9 with TRBJ2-5, with a weak D call TRBD1 (5 bases). The sample consisted of PBMCs or T cells enriched from blood (not recorded which). This clonotype was sampled from a middle-aged man who had recovered from COVID-19. CDR3 in DNA: TGTGCCAGCAGCTTTTTCTCAGGGATGGAGACCCAGTACTTC. Translation gives CASSFFSGMETQYF.